What follows are 7 T cell receptor beta chains derived from one specimen sequenced in a study of OX40 agonist ivuxolimab in advanced cancers. Profiling relied on immunoSEQ multiplex PCR, and the TCRdb table lists in-frame clones only, not all of them. In the table there are roughly 120,000 clones, more than 80% of which are singletons. The sequencing here drew on CD4+ or CD8+ T cells sorted from blood, taken in a trial of the OX40 agonist ivuxolimab. These receptors came from an adult with an advanced solid tumor such as melanoma, head and neck, liver or kidney cancer.

J is TRBJ2-2 and V is TRBV6-4, with no clear D. Germline CDR1 reads MRHNA; CDR2 reads SNTAGT. Trimming stripped 4 bases from V and 5 bases from J, with 14 bases between. The CDR3 totals 15 residues. The CDR3, as DNA: TGTGCCAGCAGTGTCGACCACGGAGTTACCGGGGAGCTGTTTTTT. Encoded protein: CASSVDHGVTGELFF.

The chain uses TRBV6-1 and TRBJ1-2; D is possibly TRBD1 (5 bases). The germline V gene has CDR1 MNHNS and CDR2 SASEGT. Between the trimmed V and J ends, which lost 8 bases and 6 bases, there was a span of 10 bases. The CDR3 consists of 11 residues. CDR3 sequence (DNA): TGTGCCAGCGAGGGGATGGATGGCTACACCTTC. This gives the protein CASEGMDGYTF.

This clone was seen only a few times. This chain links TRBV27 with TRBJ1-6; D not certain. Trimming took 5 bases from V and 0 from J, leaving 8 bases between them. The germline V gene encodes CDR1 MNHEY and CDR2 SMNVEV (reference sequence). CDR3 length: 15 residues. The DNA for the CDR3 is TGTGCCAGCAGTCCTGGGAGCTCCTATAATTCACCCCTCCACTTT. Translated, it gives CASSPGSSYNSPLHF.

The V call is TRBV19, the J call TRBJ1-4; D is unclear. V was clipped by 5 bases and J by 8 bases, with 9 bases between them. The CDR3 extends over 12 amino acids. Per germline, CDR1 LNHDA and CDR2 SQIVND (reference sequence). CDR3 protein: CASSPPLEKLFF. CDR3 coding DNA: TGTGCCAGTAGTCCGCCACTCGAAAAACTGTTTTTT. Looking up the rest from reference TRBV19 and TRBJ1-4 gives the full variable domain: DGGITQSPKYLFRKEGQNVTLSCEQNLNHDAMYWYRQDPGQGLRLIYYSQIVNDFQKGDIAEGYSVSREKKESFPLTVTSAQKNPTAFYLCASSPPLEKLFFGSGTQLSVL.

The CDR3 sequence: CAISGTSNQPQHF. CDR3 nucleotides: TGTGCCATCAGTGGTACGAGCAATCAGCCCCAGCATTTT. The chain carries TRBV10-3 and TRBJ1-5; D remains ambiguous. The CDR3 is 13 amino acids. Trimming left V 4 bases short and J 1 base short, with 5 bases between. Looked up from germline, CDR1 is ENHRY and CDR2 is SYGVKD.

This clone appeared once. V usage is TRBV7-2 and J usage is TRBJ2-3; possibly TRBD2 for D (7 bases). V shed 5 bases and J shed 6 bases, with 15 bases lying between them. Germline V gene sequence: CDR1 SGHTA, CDR2 FQGNSA. This CDR3 is 14 amino acids long. CDR3 in amino acids: CASSAGGAWDTQYF. As DNA, the CDR3 is TGTGCCAGCAGCGCTGGGGGGGCCTGGGATACGCAGTATTTT.

V gene TRBV2 combines with J gene TRBJ2-3; 11 bases map to TRBD2. The CDR3 sequence is 11 residues long. CDR1 is SNHLY, CDR2 FYNNEI, per germline. Trimming cost V 7 bases and J 11 bases; bases outside gene matches: 2. The CDR3 DNA is TGTGCCAGCAATAGCGGGGGGGAGCAGTATTTT. Amino acids: CASNSGGEQYF.